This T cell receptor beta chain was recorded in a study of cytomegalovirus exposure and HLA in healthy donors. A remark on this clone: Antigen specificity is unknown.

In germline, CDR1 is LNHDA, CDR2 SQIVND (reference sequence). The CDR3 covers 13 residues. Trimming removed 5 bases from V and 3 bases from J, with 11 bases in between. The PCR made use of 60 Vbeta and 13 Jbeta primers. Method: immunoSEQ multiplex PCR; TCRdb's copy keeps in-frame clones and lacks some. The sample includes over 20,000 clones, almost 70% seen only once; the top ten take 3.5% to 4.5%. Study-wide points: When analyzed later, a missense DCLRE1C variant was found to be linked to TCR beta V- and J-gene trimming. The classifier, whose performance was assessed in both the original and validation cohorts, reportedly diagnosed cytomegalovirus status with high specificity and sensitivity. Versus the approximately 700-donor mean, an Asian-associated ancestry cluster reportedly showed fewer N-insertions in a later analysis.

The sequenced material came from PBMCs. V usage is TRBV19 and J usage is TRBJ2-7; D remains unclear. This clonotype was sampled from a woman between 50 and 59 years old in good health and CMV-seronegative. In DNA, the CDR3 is TGTGCCAGTAGTTTGGCCCTTTACTACGAGCAGTACTTC. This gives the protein CASSLALYYEQYF.